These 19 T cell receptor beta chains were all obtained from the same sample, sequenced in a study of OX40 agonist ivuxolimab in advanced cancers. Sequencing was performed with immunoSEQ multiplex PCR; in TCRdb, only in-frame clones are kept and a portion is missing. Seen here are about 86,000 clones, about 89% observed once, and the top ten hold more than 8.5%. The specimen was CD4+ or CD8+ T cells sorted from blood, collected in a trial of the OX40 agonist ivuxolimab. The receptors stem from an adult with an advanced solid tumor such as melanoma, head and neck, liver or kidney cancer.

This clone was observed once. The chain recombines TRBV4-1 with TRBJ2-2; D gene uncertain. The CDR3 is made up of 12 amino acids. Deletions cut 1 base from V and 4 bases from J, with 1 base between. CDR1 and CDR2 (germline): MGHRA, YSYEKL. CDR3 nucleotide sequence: TGCGCCAGCAGCCAAGGCACCGGGGAGCTGTTTTTT. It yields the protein CASSQGTGELFF.

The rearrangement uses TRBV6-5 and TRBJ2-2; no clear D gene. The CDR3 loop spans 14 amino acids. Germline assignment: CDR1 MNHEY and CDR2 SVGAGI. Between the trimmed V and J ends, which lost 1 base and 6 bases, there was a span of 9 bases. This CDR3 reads CASSYFDSSGELFF. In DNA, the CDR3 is TGTGCCAGCAGTTACTTTGACTCATCCGGGGAGCTGTTTTTT.

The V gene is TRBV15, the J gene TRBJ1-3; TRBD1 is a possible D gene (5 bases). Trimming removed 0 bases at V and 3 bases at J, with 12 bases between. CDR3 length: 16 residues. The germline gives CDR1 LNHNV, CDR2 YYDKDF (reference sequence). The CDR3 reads CATSRDSGRDGNTIYF. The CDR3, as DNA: TGTGCCACCAGCAGAGATTCGGGCAGGGATGGAAACACCATATATTTT.

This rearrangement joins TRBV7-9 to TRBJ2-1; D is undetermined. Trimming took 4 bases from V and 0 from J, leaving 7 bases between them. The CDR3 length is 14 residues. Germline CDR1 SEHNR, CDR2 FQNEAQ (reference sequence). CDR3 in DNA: TGTGCCAGCAGCTCCTTAAGCTCCTACAATGAGCAGTTCTTC. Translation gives CASSSLSSYNEQFF. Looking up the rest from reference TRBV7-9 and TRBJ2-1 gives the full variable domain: DTGVSQNPRHKITKRGQNVTFRCDPISEHNRLYWYRQTLGQGPEFLTYFQNEAQLEKSRLLSDRFSAERPKGSFSTLEIQRTEQGDSAMYLCASSSLSSYNEQFFGPGTRLTVL.

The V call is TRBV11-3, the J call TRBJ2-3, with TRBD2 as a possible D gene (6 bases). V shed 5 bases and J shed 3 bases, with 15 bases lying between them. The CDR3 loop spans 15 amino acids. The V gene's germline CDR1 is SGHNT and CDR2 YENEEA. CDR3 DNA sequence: TGTGCCAGCAGCCTAATAGCGGATGGGACAGATACGCAGTATTTT. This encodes CASSLIADGTDTQYF.

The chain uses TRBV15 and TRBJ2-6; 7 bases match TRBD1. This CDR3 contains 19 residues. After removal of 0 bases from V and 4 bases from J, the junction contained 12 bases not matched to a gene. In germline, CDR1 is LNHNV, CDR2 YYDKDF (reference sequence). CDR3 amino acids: CATSREYLGGATGANVLTF. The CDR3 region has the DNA TGTGCCACCAGCAGAGAATATTTAGGGGGCGCAACAGGGGCCAACGTCCTGACTTTC.

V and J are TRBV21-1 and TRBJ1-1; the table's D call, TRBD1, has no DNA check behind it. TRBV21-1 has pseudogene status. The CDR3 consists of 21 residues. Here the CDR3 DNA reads TGTGCCAGCAGCAAAAGGATGGAGGGGGCCCTGAGTGACGAAGCGAACACTGAAGCTTTCTTT. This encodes CASSKRMEGALSDEANTEAFF.

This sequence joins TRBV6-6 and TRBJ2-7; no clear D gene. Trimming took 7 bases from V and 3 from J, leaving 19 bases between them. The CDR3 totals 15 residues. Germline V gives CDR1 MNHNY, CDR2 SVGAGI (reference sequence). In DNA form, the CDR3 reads TGTGCCAGCACACCGAGGCCGGACCACGGCTACGAGCAGTACTTC. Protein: CASTPRPDHGYEQYF.

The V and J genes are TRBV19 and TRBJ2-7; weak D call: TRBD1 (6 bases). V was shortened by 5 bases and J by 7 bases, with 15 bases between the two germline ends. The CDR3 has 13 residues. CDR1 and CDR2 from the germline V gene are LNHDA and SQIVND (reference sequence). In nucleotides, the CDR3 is TGTGCCAGTAGTGCCAACACAGGGTTGGAGCAGTACTTC. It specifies CASSANTGLEQYF.

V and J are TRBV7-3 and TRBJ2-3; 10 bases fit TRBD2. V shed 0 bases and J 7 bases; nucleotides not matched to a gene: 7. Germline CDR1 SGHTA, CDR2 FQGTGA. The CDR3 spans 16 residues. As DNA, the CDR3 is TGTGCCAGCAGCTTAACGGCTAGCGGGAGCGGGAATACGCAGTATTTT. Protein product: CASSLTASGSGNTQYF.

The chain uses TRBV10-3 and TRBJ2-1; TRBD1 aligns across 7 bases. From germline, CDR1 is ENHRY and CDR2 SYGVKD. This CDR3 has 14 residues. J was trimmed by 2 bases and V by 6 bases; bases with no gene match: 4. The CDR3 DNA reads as TGTGCCATCAGCCGGGACAGCACCTACAATGAGCAGTTCTTC. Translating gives CAISRDSTYNEQFF.

The CDR3 sequence: CASSLGPVDGELFF. The CDR3 nucleotides read TGTGCCAGCAGCCTCGGTCCTGTTGACGGGGAGCTGTTTTTT. The chain is built from TRBV7-2 and TRBJ2-2; D gene unclear. Germline V gives CDR1 SGHTA, CDR2 FQGNSA. The ends were cut back, 5 bases at V and 7 bases at J, with 14 bases in the middle. The CDR3 loop spans 14 amino acids. Supplemented by reference TRBV7-2 and TRBJ2-2, the full variable domain reads GAGVSQSPSNKVTEKGKDVELRCDPISGHTALYWYRQSLGQGLEFLIYFQGNSAPDKSGLPSDRFSAERTGGSVSTLTIQRTQQEDSAVYLCASSLGPVDGELFFGEGSRLTVL.

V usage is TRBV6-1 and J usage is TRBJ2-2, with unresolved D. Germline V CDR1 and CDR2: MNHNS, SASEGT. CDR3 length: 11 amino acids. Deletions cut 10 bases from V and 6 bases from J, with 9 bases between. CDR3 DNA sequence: TGTGCCACCCTAAGGTCCGGGGAGCTGTTTTTT. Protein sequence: CATLRSGELFF.

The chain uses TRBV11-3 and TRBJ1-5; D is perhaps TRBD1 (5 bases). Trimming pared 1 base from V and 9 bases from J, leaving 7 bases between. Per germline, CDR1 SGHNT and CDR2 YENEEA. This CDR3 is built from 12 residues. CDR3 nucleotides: TGTGCCAGCAGCTTAGGGGGGGGGCCCCAGCATTTT. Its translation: CASSLGGGPQHF. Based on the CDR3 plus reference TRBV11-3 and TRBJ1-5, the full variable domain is EAGVVQSPRYKIIEKKQPVAFWCNPISGHNTLYWYLQNLGQGPELLIRYENEEAVDDSQLPKDRFSAERLKGVDSTLKIQPAELGDSAVYLCASSLGGGPQHFGDGTRLSIL.

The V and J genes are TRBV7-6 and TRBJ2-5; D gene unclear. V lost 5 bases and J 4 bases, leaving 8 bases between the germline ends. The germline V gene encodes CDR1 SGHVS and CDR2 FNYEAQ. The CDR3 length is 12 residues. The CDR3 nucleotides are TGTGCCAGCAGCCAAGCCGGAGAGACCCAGTACTTC. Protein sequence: CASSQAGETQYF.

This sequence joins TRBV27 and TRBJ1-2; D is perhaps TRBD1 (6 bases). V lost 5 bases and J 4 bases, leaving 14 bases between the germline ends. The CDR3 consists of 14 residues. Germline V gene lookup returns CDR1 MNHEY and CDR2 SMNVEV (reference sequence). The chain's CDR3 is CASSPRDRSYGYTF. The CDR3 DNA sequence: TGTGCCAGCAGTCCCCGAGACAGGAGCTATGGCTACACCTTC.

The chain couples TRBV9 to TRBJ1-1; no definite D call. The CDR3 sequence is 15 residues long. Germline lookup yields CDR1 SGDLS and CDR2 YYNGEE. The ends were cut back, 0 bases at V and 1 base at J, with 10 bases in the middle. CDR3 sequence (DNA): TGTGCCAGCAGCGTAGAGGGCCGCGGGAACACTGAAGCTTTCTTT. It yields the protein CASSVEGRGNTEAFF.

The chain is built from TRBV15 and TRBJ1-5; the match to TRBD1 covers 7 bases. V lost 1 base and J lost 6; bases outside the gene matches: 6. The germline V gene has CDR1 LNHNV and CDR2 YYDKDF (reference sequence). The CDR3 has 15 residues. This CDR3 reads CATSRGRGVGQPQHF. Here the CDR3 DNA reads TGTGCCACCAGCAGAGGCAGGGGGGTGGGTCAGCCCCAGCATTTT.

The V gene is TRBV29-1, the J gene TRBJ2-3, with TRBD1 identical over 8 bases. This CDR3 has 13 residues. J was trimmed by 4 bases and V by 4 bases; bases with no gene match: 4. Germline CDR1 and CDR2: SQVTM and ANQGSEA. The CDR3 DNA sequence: TGCAGCGTTGTGACAGGGGCCGCAGATACGCAGTATTTT. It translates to CSVVTGAADTQYF.